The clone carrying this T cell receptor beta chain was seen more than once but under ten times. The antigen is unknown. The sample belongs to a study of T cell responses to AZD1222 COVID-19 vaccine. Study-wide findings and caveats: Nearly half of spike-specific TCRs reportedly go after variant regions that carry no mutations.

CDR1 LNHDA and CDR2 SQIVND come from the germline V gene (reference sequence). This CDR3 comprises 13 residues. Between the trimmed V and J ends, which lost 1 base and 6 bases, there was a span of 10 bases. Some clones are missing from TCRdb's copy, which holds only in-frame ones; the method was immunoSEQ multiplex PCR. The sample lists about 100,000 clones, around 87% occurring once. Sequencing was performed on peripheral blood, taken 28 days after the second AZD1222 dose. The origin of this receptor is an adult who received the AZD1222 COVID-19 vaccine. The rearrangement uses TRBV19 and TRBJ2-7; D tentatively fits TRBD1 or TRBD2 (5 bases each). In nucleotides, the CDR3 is TGTGCCAGTAGTATAGGATGGGGGATCGAGCAGTACTTC. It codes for CASSIGWGIEQYF.